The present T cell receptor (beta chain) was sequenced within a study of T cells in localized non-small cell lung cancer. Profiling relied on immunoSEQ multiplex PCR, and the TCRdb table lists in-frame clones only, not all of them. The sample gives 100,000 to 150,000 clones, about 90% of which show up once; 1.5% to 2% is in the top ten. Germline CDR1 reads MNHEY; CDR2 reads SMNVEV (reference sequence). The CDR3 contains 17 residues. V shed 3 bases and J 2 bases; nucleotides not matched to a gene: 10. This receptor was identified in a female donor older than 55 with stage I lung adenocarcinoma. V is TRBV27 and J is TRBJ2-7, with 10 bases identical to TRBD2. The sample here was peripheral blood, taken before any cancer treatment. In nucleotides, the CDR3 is TGTGCCAGCAGTTTTATCAGCACTAGCGGGACCGCCTACGAGCAGTACTTC. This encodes CASSFISTSGTAYEQYF.